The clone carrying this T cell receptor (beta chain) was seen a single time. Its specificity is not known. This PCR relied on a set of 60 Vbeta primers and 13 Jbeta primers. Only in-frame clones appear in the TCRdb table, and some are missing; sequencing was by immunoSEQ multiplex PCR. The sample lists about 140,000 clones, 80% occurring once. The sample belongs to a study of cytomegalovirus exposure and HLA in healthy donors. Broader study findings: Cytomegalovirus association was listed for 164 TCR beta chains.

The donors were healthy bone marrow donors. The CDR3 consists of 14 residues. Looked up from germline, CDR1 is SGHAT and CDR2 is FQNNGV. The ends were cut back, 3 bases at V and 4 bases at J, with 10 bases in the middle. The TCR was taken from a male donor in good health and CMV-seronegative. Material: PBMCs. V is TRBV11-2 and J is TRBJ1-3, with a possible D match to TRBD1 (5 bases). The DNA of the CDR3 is TGTGCCAGCAGCTTCCTCGGGGGAGGAAACACCATATATTTT. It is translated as CASSFLGGGNTIYF.